The entry that follows covers one T cell receptor beta chain sequence. No antigen is known for it. Before DNA extraction, roughly 1-11 million cryopreserved PBMC were held in the samples. The entry originates in a study of long-term antiretroviral therapy in people with HIV. Study-level information: A decade or so separates the oldest specimens from the later 2015 immediate-ART recommendation. General observations from the study: ART preceded a rise in diversity that nonetheless stayed lower than in transplant donor controls. Unavailable data included ART adherence, viral resistance and therapy changes (switches in treatment).

This CDR3 has 13 residues. The V gene lost 2 bases and the J gene lost 7 bases, with 9 bases spanning the gap. Germline V gene data show CDR1 as MGHDK and CDR2 as SYGVNS. At survey level, the immunoSEQ assay was run in its v3.0 version. Some clones are missing from TCRdb's copy, which holds only in-frame ones; the method was immunoSEQ multiplex PCR. Of roughly 28,000 clones listed, around 95% were seen once; the top ten hold roughly 8%. The material sequenced was unsorted PBMCs, taken 5.3 years after starting antiretroviral therapy. The V gene is TRBV25-1, the J gene TRBJ2-1, with D perhaps TRBD2 (6 bases). This TCR was sampled from a man aged 25 to 40 with HIV. CDR3 nucleotide sequence: TGTGCCAGCAGTGAACTAGGACTAAATGAGCAGTTCTTC. This codes for CASSELGLNEQFF.